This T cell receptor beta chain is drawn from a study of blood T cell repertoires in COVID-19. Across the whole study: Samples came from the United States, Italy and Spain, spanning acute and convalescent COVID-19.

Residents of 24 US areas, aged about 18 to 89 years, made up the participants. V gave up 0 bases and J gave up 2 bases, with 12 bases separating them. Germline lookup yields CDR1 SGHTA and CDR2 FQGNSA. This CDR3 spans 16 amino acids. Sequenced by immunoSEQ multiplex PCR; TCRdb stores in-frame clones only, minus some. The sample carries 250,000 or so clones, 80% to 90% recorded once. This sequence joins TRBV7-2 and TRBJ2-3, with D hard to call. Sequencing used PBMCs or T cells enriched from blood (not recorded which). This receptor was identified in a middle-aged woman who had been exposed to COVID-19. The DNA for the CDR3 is TGTGCCAGCAGCTTAGCCCCACAGAAACCCACAGATACGCAGTATTTT. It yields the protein CASSLAPQKPTDTQYF. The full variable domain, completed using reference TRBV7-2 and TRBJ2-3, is GAGVSQSPSNKVTEKGKDVELRCDPISGHTALYWYRQSLGQGLEFLIYFQGNSAPDKSGLPSDRFSAERTGGSVSTLTIQRTQQEDSAVYLCASSLAPQKPTDTQYFGPGTRLTVL.